This T cell receptor (beta chain) was identified in a study of blood T cells in healthy people across ages. The study's findings and limits: Naive CD4+ cell counts and diversity both ran higher in long-lived than in aged donors. CMV status of donors was not determined, possibly confounding expanded clonotype changes. Age advanced and TCR beta diversity per million T cells fell, roughly linearly.

V shed 6 bases, J shed 5 bases, and the junction held 6 bases outside the gene matches. This CDR3 has 13 amino acids. CDR1 is KGHSH and CDR2 is LQKENI in the germline V gene. For the second PCR, which ran for about 7 to 12 cycles, a sample-barcoded 5' primer and a J-beta primer mix were used. A single record per CDR3 protein comes from TCRdb applying MiXCR to the 5' RACE reads. The sample has 910,000 or so distinct CDR3 sequences; roughly half are singletons. This clonotype was seen more than once but under ten times. Its specificity is unknown. The source is a woman aged 55-69 years in good health. V is TRBV18 and J is TRBJ2-5, with 7 positions matching TRBD1. The sequenced material came from blood. This CDR3 reads CASSRQGLETQYF. The CDR3 nucleotides read TGTGCCAGCTCCCGACAGGGTTTGGAGACCCAGTACTTC.